The 24 T cell receptor beta chains below were found in one sample sequenced in a study of blood T cell repertoires in COVID-19. TCRdb's table, derived via immunoSEQ multiplex PCR, lists solely in-frame clones and lacks some. The sample contains about 280,000 clones, roughly 85% of which appear only once. Material for sequencing was peripheral blood. Receptors originate from a woman in her 70s with acute or convalescent COVID-19.

The rearrangement links TRBV2 to TRBJ1-5; 7 bases are shared with TRBD1. The length of the CDR3 is 14 residues. The V segment lost 8 bases and the J segment 11 bases; nucleotides outside the gene matches: 15. The V gene's germline CDR1 is SNHLY and CDR2 FYNNEI. The CDR3 DNA follows: TGTGCCAGCGAGAGAGGCAGAGCCAGGGGGTCCCAGCATTTT. Translated: CASERGRARGSQHF. Complete variable domain (other parts from reference TRBV2 and TRBJ1-5): EPEVTQTPSHQVTQMGQEVILRCVPISNHLYFYWYRQILGQKVEFLVSFYNNEISEKSEIFDDQFSVERPDGSNFTLKIRSTKLEDSAMYFCASERGRARGSQHFGDGTRLSIL.

This clone showed up just once. The genes are TRBV5-1 and TRBJ2-1; 12 bases agree with TRBD2. The V segment lost 5 bases and the J segment 10 bases; nucleotides outside the gene matches: 16. Germline assignment: CDR1 SGHRS and CDR2 YFSETQ. The CDR3 consists of 17 residues. Written as DNA, the CDR3 is TGCGCCAGCAGTCGCCAGTCCGGGCTAGCGGGGGGGCGAGAGCAGTTCTTC. This gives the protein CASSRQSGLAGGREQFF.

The chain links TRBV10-1 to TRBJ2-3, with D possibly TRBD2 on 6 matching bases. This CDR3 region has 15 residues. From germline, CDR1 is WNHNN and CDR2 SYGVQD (reference sequence). The V end was cut by 8 bases, the J end by 3 bases, with 18 bases between. The CDR3 protein is CASGGTPRGTDTQYF. Here the CDR3 DNA reads TGCGCCAGCGGGGGGACGCCTCGAGGAACAGATACGCAGTATTTT.

The genes are TRBV5-4 and TRBJ2-1, with D maybe TRBD2 (6 bases). Germline CDR1 SGHNT, CDR2 YYREEE (reference sequence). Trimming left V 10 bases short and J 6 bases short, with 11 bases between. The CDR3 is made up of 11 amino acids. The CDR3 region has the DNA TGTGCCGGAGGGGCGTCCAATGAGCAGTTCTTC. It is translated as CAGGASNEQFF.

The J gene is TRBJ1-3, the V gene TRBV3-1 (or the pseudogene TRBV3-2); D perhaps matches TRBD1 (5 bases). This CDR3 has 14 residues. Germline CDR1 reads LGHDT; CDR2 reads YNNKEL (reference sequence). V lost 3 bases to trimming and J lost 0 bases, with 6 bases between them. The CDR3 region has the DNA TGTGCCAGCAGCCAGGGGCGCTCTGGAAACACCATATATTTT. This encodes CASSQGRSGNTIYF.

The chain has TRBV5-5 and TRBJ1-5; TRBD1 matches at 10 bases. CDR3 length: 14 residues. J lost 5 bases, V lost 5 bases, and 4 bases had no gene match. Germline CDR1 and CDR2: SGHKS and YYEKEE (reference sequence). For the CDR3, the DNA is TGTGCCAGCAGATTCGGACAGGGGGATCAGCCCCAGCATTTT. Translated: CASRFGQGDQPQHF.

V and J are TRBV19 and TRBJ1-6; D not resolved. CDR1 is LNHDA, CDR2 SQIVND, per germline (reference sequence). V lost 6 bases to trimming and J lost 0 bases, with 18 bases between them. The CDR3 runs 18 residues. CDR3 in DNA: TGTGCCAGTAGCAAATCCGGGTCCCCGAGCTCCTATAATTCACCCCTCCACTTT. Translating gives CASSKSGSPSSYNSPLHF.

The V and J genes are TRBV6-5 and TRBJ1-1, with 8 bases aligning to TRBD1. The CDR3 runs to 13 residues. J gave up 10 bases and V 6 bases, and 10 bases lay outside the gene matches. The germline gives CDR1 MNHEY, CDR2 SVGAGI. CDR3 sequence (DNA): TGTGCCAGCAGCCCCGGACAGGGACGTGCAGCTTTCTTT. It encodes CASSPGQGRAAFF.

This clone came up once. The V call is TRBV29-1, the J call TRBJ1-1; D is undetermined. CDR1 is SQVTM and CDR2 is ANQGSEA in the germline V gene. The CDR3 has 10 amino acids. V was shortened by 7 bases and J by 6 bases, with 9 bases between the two germline ends. This CDR3 is CSAFRAEAFF. CDR3 nucleotide sequence: TGCAGCGCCTTCCGTGCTGAAGCTTTCTTT.

The chain is built from TRBV12-3 or TRBV12-4 and TRBJ1-5; maybe TRBD1 (5 bases). V was clipped by 5 bases and J by 7 bases, with 12 bases between them. The CDR3 is made up of 13 amino acids. The CDR3, as DNA: TGTGCCAGCAGTCCTGGCGGGGGGCAGCCCCAGCATTTT. Translation gives CASSPGGGQPQHF.

This clone was seen more than once but under ten times. The chain employs TRBV6-5 and TRBJ1-3; unclear D gene. Deletions cut 6 bases from V and 4 bases from J, with 16 bases between. The length of the CDR3 is 15 residues. Looked up from germline, CDR1 is MNHEY and CDR2 is SVGAGI. Here the CDR3 reads CASRSGNSRGNTIYF. In nucleotides, the CDR3 is TGTGCCAGCAGGTCGGGAAATAGTAGAGGAAACACCATATATTTT.

The chain combines TRBV10-3 with TRBJ2-7; no definite D call. The CDR3 runs 14 residues. The V gene's germline CDR1 is ENHRY and CDR2 SYGVKD. V dropped 6 bases and J dropped 3 bases, with 15 bases sitting between them. CDR3 DNA sequence: TGTGCCATCAGCGCCGGTGCTCCAATCTACGAGCAGTACTTC. It yields the protein CAISAGAPIYEQYF.

V gene TRBV12-3 or TRBV12-4 combines with J gene TRBJ1-4; possibly TRBD1 for D (5 bases). The CDR3 length is 12 residues. Trimming stripped 6 bases from V and 5 bases from J, with 7 bases between. CDR3 loop: CASRQDNEKLFF. The CDR3 region has the DNA TGTGCCAGCAGACAGGACAATGAAAAACTGTTTTTT.

The chain uses TRBV12-5 and TRBJ1-2, with TRBD1 identical over 7 bases. This CDR3 has 12 amino acids. Trimming took 1 base from V and 7 from J; bases not matched to a gene: 0. Germline CDR1 LGHNT, CDR2 FRNRAP. The CDR3 is CASGLDRGGYTF. Written as DNA, the CDR3 is TGTGCTAGTGGTTTGGACAGGGGTGGCTACACCTTC.

V and J are TRBV7-8 and TRBJ1-5; the D gene is possibly TRBD1 (5 bases). V was cut by 7 bases and J by 2 bases, with 9 bases left in between. Looked up from germline, CDR1 is SGHVS and CDR2 is FQNEAQ. This CDR3 is 13 amino acids long. Written as DNA, the CDR3 is TGTGCCAGCACCCCGGGGGGCAATCAGCCCCAGCATTTT. Residues: CASTPGGNQPQHF.

This clone was seen a handful of times. The chain has TRBV7-6 and TRBJ1-1; TRBD1 might be the D (5 bases). This CDR3 has 15 amino acids. V dropped 5 bases and J dropped 0 bases, with 13 bases sitting between them. Germline CDR1 SGHVS, CDR2 FNYEAQ. CDR3 in amino acids: CASSADRQLNTEAFF. CDR3 bases: TGTGCCAGCAGCGCTGACCGACAGCTGAACACTGAAGCTTTCTTT.

The rearrangement joins TRBV7-9 to TRBJ1-5, with unresolved D. The V and J ends lost 3 bases and 1 base respectively, with 16 bases between them. The V gene's germline CDR1 is SEHNR and CDR2 FQNEAQ (reference sequence). CDR3 length: 17 residues. The CDR3 DNA sequence: TGTGCCAGCAGCTTGGTAACGACACGGGGAAGCAATCAGCCCCAGCATTTT. Translating gives CASSLVTTRGSNQPQHF.

This rearrangement joins TRBV11-2 to TRBJ1-4, with D possibly TRBD1 on 5 matching bases. Germline V gene lookup returns CDR1 SGHAT and CDR2 FQNNGV. The CDR3 contains 15 residues. Between the trimmed V and J ends, which lost 3 bases and 6 bases, there was a span of 14 bases. For the CDR3, the DNA is TGTGCCAGCAGCTTTGAGGAGGGGCGGTATGAAAAACTGTTTTTT. It encodes CASSFEEGRYEKLFF.

V gene TRBV5-5 combines with J gene TRBJ2-1; D may be TRBD2 (7 bases). CDR1 and CDR2 from the germline V gene are SGHKS and YYEKEE (reference sequence). The CDR3 contains 17 residues. The V end was cut by 3 bases, the J end by 6 bases, with 22 bases between. CDR3 coding DNA: TGTGCCAGCAGCTCCACTGGCGGGGGCGGCGATATCAATGAGCAGTTCTTC. Translating it yields CASSSTGGGGDINEQFF.

V and J are TRBV28 and TRBJ1-1, with 8 bases aligning to TRBD1. Germline V gene sequence: CDR1 MDHEN, CDR2 SYDVKM. The trim removed 5 bases at V and 5 bases at J, leaving 10 bases unmatched. CDR3 length equals 15 residues. The CDR3 protein is CASSPRQGRRTEAFF. In DNA form, the CDR3 reads TGTGCCAGCAGTCCACGACAGGGGAGAAGGACTGAAGCTTTCTTT.

The chain couples TRBV7-2 to TRBJ2-2; D might be TRBD2 (5 bases). This CDR3 contains 14 residues. V lost 1 base to trimming and J lost 4 bases, with 7 bases between them. Germline V gives CDR1 SGHTA, CDR2 FQGNSA. The CDR3 reads CASSLVRGTGELFF. The CDR3 bases are TGTGCCAGCAGCTTAGTACGGGGCACCGGGGAGCTGTTTTTT.

The J gene is TRBJ2-7, the V gene TRBV15; D possibly corresponds to TRBD2 (7 bases). The CDR3 extends over 15 amino acids. The V end lost 3 bases, the J end lost 6 bases, and 18 bases lay between the germline ends. The germline V gene encodes CDR1 LNHNV and CDR2 YYDKDF (reference sequence). The CDR3 DNA follows: TGTGCCACCAGCAGGGGGGGGGCGAATACGCCCGAGCAGTACTTC. Its protein product is CATSRGGANTPEQYF.

This clone was detected a few times. The rearrangement joins TRBV19 to TRBJ1-3, with 7 bases that match TRBD1. Germline-derived CDR1 and CDR2 are LNHDA and SQIVND (reference sequence). CDR3 length: 14 amino acids. V shed 5 bases and J 4 bases; nucleotides not matched to a gene: 5. CDR3 DNA: TGTGCCAGTAGTGAACAGGGGCTCGGAAACACCATATATTTT. Its translation is CASSEQGLGNTIYF.

In its sample, this clone was seen a few times. This chain links TRBV15 with TRBJ2-5, with TRBD1 as a possible D gene (6 bases). CDR3 size: 17 residues. Trimming cost V 3 bases and J 2 bases, with 19 bases left between them. Germline V CDR1 and CDR2: LNHNV, YYDKDF (reference sequence). CDR3 protein: CATSSGSGDGAQETQYF. The DNA for the CDR3 is TGTGCCACCAGCAGTGGGTCAGGGGACGGAGCTCAAGAGACCCAGTACTTC. Filled out from reference TRBV15 and TRBJ2-5, the complete variable domain reads DAMVIQNPRYQVTQFGKPVTLSCSQTLNHNVMYWYQQKSSQAPKLLFHYYDKDFNNEADTPDNFQSRRPNTSFCFLDIRSPGLGDTAMYLCATSSGSGDGAQETQYFGPGTRLLVL.